This T cell receptor beta chain was captured in a study of beta chain features in type 1 diabetes. About the study: Healthy donors, compared against patients, showed similar age, gender and cell yields.

The sample holds a few counts of this clone. What it binds is not known. Study outcomes and limitations: Whether TCRB rearrangement is influenced by HLA type was left unresolved in this analysis. There was a moderate but significant shortening of TCRB CDR3s in all four CD4+ subsets of Type 1 diabetes patients. When VDJ junctions were examined, type 1 diabetes patients showed fewer insertions and more deletions.

Expressed TCRB transcripts were sequenced, since all the RNA that had been isolated was reverse transcribed. Sequenced by immunoSEQ multiplex PCR; TCRdb stores in-frame clones only, minus some. The sample lists roughly 180,000 clones; around 8% were seen once. The ends lost 2 bases at V and 0 bases at J; junction bases unmatched: 3. There are 16 residues in the CDR3. Germline V gene lookup returns CDR1 SGHVS and CDR2 FNYEAQ. The chain is built from TRBV7-6 and TRBJ1-5, with 8 bases matching TRBD1. The specimen sequenced was central memory CD4+ T cells from blood. This clonotype originated in a middle-aged woman with type 1 diabetes. The CDR3 bases are TGTGCCAGCAGCTTACAGGGGGCGGGTAGCAATCAGCCCCAGCATTTT. Its translation: CASSLQGAGSNQPQHF.